These 27 T cell receptor beta chains share one sample of origin, sequenced in a study of T cell responses to AZD1222 COVID-19 vaccine. Produced via immunoSEQ multiplex PCR; TCRdb's table is partial and in-frame only. Of around 130,000 clones listed, around 90% are singletons. This specimen was peripheral blood, taken on day 0 of AZD1222 vaccination. The receptor set was obtained from an adult in good health.

This clone was counted between two and nine times. The CDR3 spells CASSHGQEINYGYTF. For the CDR3, the DNA is TGTGCCAGCAGTCACGGACAGGAGATTAACTATGGCTACACCTTC. The gene calls are TRBV5-4 and TRBJ1-2; 7 nucleotides align to TRBD1. The CDR3 has 15 amino acids. V lost 5 bases to trimming and J lost 1 base; unmatched junction nucleotides: 8. The germline V gene encodes CDR1 SGHNT and CDR2 YYREEE (reference sequence).

The count of this clone is one. DNA for the CDR3: TGCGCCAGCAGCCCGGGACAGGGGAATGAAAAACTGTTTTTT. Protein product: CASSPGQGNEKLFF. The chain joins TRBV4-1 to TRBJ1-4; 10 positions agree with TRBD1. Trimming took 4 bases from V and 5 from J; bases not matched to a gene: 1. Per germline, CDR1 MGHRA and CDR2 YSYEKL. The CDR3 totals 14 residues.

V is TRBV7-9 and J is TRBJ2-1; D unresolved. This CDR3 has 15 amino acids. V dropped 3 bases and J dropped 0 bases, with 9 bases sitting between them. CDR1 is SEHNR, CDR2 FQNEAQ, per germline (reference sequence). CDR3 sequence (DNA): TGTGCCAGCAGCTTCGACCTATACTCCTACAATGAGCAGTTCTTC. Amino acids: CASSFDLYSYNEQFF.

The chain recombines TRBV7-9 with TRBJ2-3, with 8 bases identical to TRBD2. V lost 4 bases and J lost 4; bases outside the gene matches: 4. Germline loops: CDR1 SEHNR, CDR2 FQNEAQ (reference sequence). This CDR3 comprises 14 residues. This CDR3 is CASSWGTRPDTQYF. Written as DNA, the CDR3 is TGTGCCAGCAGCTGGGGGACTAGGCCAGATACGCAGTATTTT.

The chain is built from TRBV4-3 and TRBJ2-7; 7 bases are shared with TRBD1. The length of the CDR3 is 13 residues. CDR1 is LGHNA and CDR2 is YSLEER in the germline V gene. The junction had 1 base not matched to a gene; V was cut back by 3 bases and J by 2 bases. CDR3 bases: TGCGCCAGCAGCCACGGACAGGCCTACGAGCAGTACTTC. Its protein product is CASSHGQAYEQYF.

This chain connects TRBV6-1 to TRBJ2-7; no clear D gene. CDR1 and CDR2 from the germline V gene are MNHNS and SASEGT. The CDR3 contains 13 residues. V lost 5 bases and J 0 bases, leaving 8 bases between the germline ends. The CDR3 is CASSPLSSYEQYF. Here the CDR3 DNA reads TGTGCCAGCAGTCCTCTTAGCTCCTACGAGCAGTACTTC.

The chain carries TRBV7-2 and TRBJ2-1; possible D gene TRBD2, 6 bases. The CDR3 has 14 amino acids. Trimming stripped 3 bases from V and 1 base from J, with 7 bases between. Germline V gene data show CDR1 as SGHTA and CDR2 as FQGNSA. The CDR3 coding sequence is TGTGCCAGCAGCTTTGGGGGGTCCTACAATGAGCAGTTCTTC. Amino acids: CASSFGGSYNEQFF.

This clone was detected only a few times. The rearrangement joins TRBV12-3 or TRBV12-4 to TRBJ1-1; D is unresolved. Trimming removed 5 bases at V and 6 bases at J, with 7 bases between. This CDR3 contains 11 residues. The DNA of the CDR3 is TGTGCCAGCAGTCTTAGCTCTGAAGCTTTCTTT. It codes for CASSLSSEAFF.

V is TRBV5-1 and J is TRBJ1-3; the match to TRBD1 covers 7 bases. J was trimmed by 4 bases and V by 0 bases; bases with no gene match: 7. This CDR3 has 16 amino acids. Per the germline V gene, CDR1 is SGHRS and CDR2 is YFSETQ. The CDR3 loop reads CASSLAGTALGNTIYF. The CDR3, as DNA: TGCGCCAGCAGCTTGGCCGGGACAGCACTCGGAAACACCATATATTTT.

The CDR3, as DNA: TGTGCCAGCAGCCAAGATGGGGCTGGGTCGGTCACAGATACGCAGTATTTT. Its translation is CASSQDGAGSVTDTQYF. The chain employs TRBV4-2 and TRBJ2-3; TRBD1 might be the D (5 bases). Trimming shortened V by 0 bases and J by 2 bases, and 15 bases separated the two germline ends. This CDR3 is 17 amino acids long. Germline V lookup: CDR1 LGHNA, CDR2 YNFKEQ.

V is TRBV5-1 and J is TRBJ2-1; the D gene is possibly TRBD2 (5 bases). The CDR3 length is 15 residues. From germline, CDR1 is SGHRS and CDR2 YFSETQ. V was clipped by 4 bases and J by 7 bases, with 18 bases between them. The CDR3 loop reads CASSPQLGSVNEQFF. The DNA for the CDR3 is TGCGCCAGCAGCCCACAACTAGGTTCGGTTAATGAGCAGTTCTTC.

The J gene is TRBJ2-7, the V gene TRBV24-1; TRBD1 aligns across 9 bases. The CDR3 consists of 15 residues. Germline-derived CDR1 and CDR2 are KGHDR and SFDVKD. J gave up 2 bases and V 5 bases, and 6 bases lay outside the gene matches. The CDR3 loop is CATSGWTGVTYEQYF. In DNA form, the CDR3 reads TGTGCCACCAGTGGTTGGACAGGGGTAACCTACGAGCAGTACTTC.

V usage is TRBV7-3 and J usage is TRBJ2-2, with D unclear. CDR1 SGHTA and CDR2 FQGTGA come from the germline V gene. Trimming stripped 5 bases from V and 3 bases from J, with 7 bases between. The CDR3 contains 13 residues. The CDR3 DNA is TGTGCCAGCAGCCGCGAACACACCGGGGAGCTGTTTTTT. The encoded protein is CASSREHTGELFF.

This clone was counted once. This sequence joins TRBV4-1 and TRBJ1-2; a possible D gene is TRBD1 (6 bases). V lost 8 bases and J 0 bases, leaving 10 bases between the germline ends. This CDR3 spans 13 amino acids. In germline, CDR1 is MGHRA, CDR2 YSYEKL. DNA for the CDR3: TGCGCCAGCGGGGAGGGGGCTAACTATGGCTACACCTTC. Protein: CASGEGANYGYTF.

The rearrangement links TRBV28 to TRBJ2-2; D remains unclear. The V end was cut by 3 bases, the J end by 4 bases, with 24 bases between. Germline CDR1 is MDHEN and CDR2 is SYDVKM. This CDR3 spans 19 amino acids. CDR3 region: CASSFRPIDWVRSTGELFF. CDR3 in DNA: TGTGCCAGCAGTTTTCGGCCCATTGACTGGGTGCGTTCCACCGGGGAGCTGTTTTTT. Full variable domain (remainder filled in from reference TRBV28 and TRBJ2-2): DVKVTQSSRYLVKRTGEKVFLECVQDMDHENMFWYRQDPGLGLRLIYFSYDVKMKEKGDIPEGYSVSREKKERFSLILESASTNQTSMYLCASSFRPIDWVRSTGELFFGEGSRLTVL.

The count of this clone is one. The rearrangement links TRBV19 to TRBJ1-3; D uncertain. Between the trimmed V and J ends, which lost 7 bases and 0 bases, there was a span of 10 bases. CDR3 length: 14 residues. The germline CDR1 and CDR2 sequences are LNHDA and SQIVND (reference sequence). The DNA for the CDR3 is TGTGCCAGTACCATCGATAGCTCTGGAAACACCATATATTTT. Its translation: CASTIDSSGNTIYF. Full variable domain (outside the CDR3, taken from reference TRBV19 and TRBJ1-3): DGGITQSPKYLFRKEGQNVTLSCEQNLNHDAMYWYRQDPGQGLRLIYYSQIVNDFQKGDIAEGYSVSREKKESFPLTVTSAQKNPTAFYLCASTIDSSGNTIYFGEGSWLTVV.

The chain employs TRBV12-3 or TRBV12-4 and TRBJ1-1; D is unclear. The CDR3 totals 13 residues. V was trimmed by 3 bases and J by 0 bases, leaving 5 bases between them. Written as DNA, the CDR3 is TGTGCCAGCAGTTTTAACGTGAACACTGAAGCTTTCTTT. Amino acid sequence: CASSFNVNTEAFF.

As to this clone: Other DNA variants within this sample encode the same CDR3. The V call is TRBV27, the J call TRBJ1-1; a weak D match, TRBD1 (6 bases). Trimming removed 5 bases from V and 2 bases from J, with 9 bases in between. From germline, CDR1 is MNHEY and CDR2 SMNVEV (reference sequence). This CDR3 is 13 amino acids long. The CDR3: CASSLGGNTEAFF. CDR3 nucleotide sequence: TGTGCCAGCAGTCTGGGGGGCAACACTGAAGCTTTCTTT.

The V gene is TRBV30, the J gene TRBJ2-5; a weak D match, TRBD2 (5 bases). This CDR3 has 14 amino acids. V lost 1 base, J lost 1 base, and 10 bases lay in between. From germline, CDR1 is GTSNPN and CDR2 SVGIG (reference sequence). The CDR3 nucleotides read TGTGCCTGGAGTGGTGGGAGTGCCCAAGAGACCCAGTACTTC. This gives the protein CAWSGGSAQETQYF.

The J gene is TRBJ2-7, the V gene TRBV5-1; no clear D. CDR3 length: 12 residues. Trimming removed 5 bases from V and 5 bases from J, with 11 bases in between. Per germline, CDR1 SGHRS and CDR2 YFSETQ. The CDR3 here is CASSPQLDEQYF. CDR3 nucleotide sequence: TGCGCCAGCAGTCCTCAATTGGACGAGCAGTACTTC. Drawing the rest from reference TRBV5-1 and TRBJ2-7, the complete variable domain is KAGVTQTPRYLIKTRGQQVTLSCSPISGHRSVSWYQQTPGQGLQFLFEYFSETQRNKGNFPGRFSGRQFSNSRSEMNVSTLELGDSALYLCASSPQLDEQYFGPGTRLTVT.

V gene TRBV6-5 combines with J gene TRBJ1-1, with 8 positions matching TRBD1. The CDR3 covers 14 residues. With 6 bases clipped from V and 4 bases from J, the junction kept 7 bases outside the gene matches. Per the germline V gene, CDR1 is MNHEY and CDR2 is SVGAGI. The CDR3 nucleotides read TGTGCCAGCAGCCAAGACAGGGGTGGCACTGAAGCTTTCTTT. This codes for CASSQDRGGTEAFF.

This clone was observed a handful of times. The V gene is TRBV7-9, the J gene TRBJ2-2, with unresolved D. This CDR3 spans 14 amino acids. The V end lost 8 bases, the J end lost 0 bases, and 10 bases lay between the germline ends. Germline loops: CDR1 SEHNR, CDR2 FQNEAQ (reference sequence). This chain's CDR3 is CASLIIANTGELFF. In DNA, the CDR3 is TGTGCCAGCCTGATCATCGCGAACACCGGGGAGCTGTTTTTT.

The V gene is TRBV5-4, the J gene TRBJ2-5, with a weak D call TRBD1 (5 bases). The V end lost 0 bases, the J end lost 4 bases, and 10 bases lay between the germline ends. The CDR3 is 14 amino acids. CDR1 SGHNT and CDR2 YYREEE come from the germline V gene (reference sequence). The CDR3 region has the DNA TGTGCCAGCAGCTTGGGGGGCCAGGGAGAGACCCAGTACTTC. Its translation: CASSLGGQGETQYF.

The chain joins TRBV19 to TRBJ2-1; D may be TRBD2 (6 bases). The CDR3 is 13 residues long. Trimming removed 11 bases from V and 1 base from J, with 12 bases in between. Germline lookup yields CDR1 LNHDA and CDR2 SQIVND (reference sequence). CDR3 nucleotides: TGTGCCGCCCACGGGGGTTCCTACAATGAGCAGTTCTTC. This translates into CAAHGGSYNEQFF.

The CDR3 nucleotides are TGTGCCAGCCGACGGATCGCGAACACCGGGGAGCTGTTTTTT. This codes for CASRRIANTGELFF. The chain recombines TRBV7-2 with TRBJ2-2; no clear D gene. The CDR3 totals 14 residues. The V and J ends lost 8 bases and 0 bases respectively, with 10 bases between them. Germline V lookup: CDR1 SGHTA, CDR2 FQGNSA. Supplemented by reference TRBV7-2 and TRBJ2-2, the full variable domain reads GAGVSQSPSNKVTEKGKDVELRCDPISGHTALYWYRQSLGQGLEFLIYFQGNSAPDKSGLPSDRFSAERTGGSVSTLTIQRTQQEDSAVYLCASRRIANTGELFFGEGSRLTVL.

The chain couples TRBV11-2 to TRBJ2-5; D is undetermined. This CDR3 comprises 11 residues. V was trimmed by 7 bases and J by 4 bases, leaving 7 bases between them. Germline V gene data show CDR1 as SGHAT and CDR2 as FQNNGV. CDR3 nucleotide sequence: TGTGCCAGCACCCGGACAGAGACCCAGTACTTC. Translated: CASTRTETQYF.

This chain uses TRBV5-1 with TRBJ1-1; no definite D call. This CDR3 contains 13 residues. V was clipped by 5 bases and J by 0 bases, with 8 bases between them. The germline gives CDR1 SGHRS, CDR2 YFSETQ. Written as DNA, the CDR3 is TGCGCCAGCAGTCAGGCCATGAACACTGAAGCTTTCTTT. It translates to CASSQAMNTEAFF.